These 20 T cell receptor beta chains were sequenced from one sample in a study of cytomegalovirus exposure and HLA in healthy donors. Vbeta (60) and Jbeta (13) primers were used in the PCR. Assay used: immunoSEQ multiplex PCR; TCRdb lists only in-frame clones, some missing. The data show about 120,000 clones, with 65% to 85% seen just once and nearly 3% held by the top ten. The sequenced sample consisted of PBMCs. The receptors here all came from a woman in her thirties or forties in good health and CMV-seropositive.

This clone was picked up a small number of times. The rearrangement uses TRBV6-1 and TRBJ1-6, with D unclear. Trimming took off 8 bases at V and 0 bases at J, with 11 bases between the two ends. This CDR3 region has 15 residues. CDR1 and CDR2 from the germline V gene are MNHNS and SASEGT. CDR3 in amino acids: CASSPEGSYNSPLHF. As DNA, the CDR3 is TGTGCCAGCTCCCCCGAGGGCTCCTATAATTCACCCCTCCACTTT.

V is TRBV18 and J is TRBJ1-2; no definite D call. The CDR3 length is 13 residues. CDR1 KGHSH and CDR2 LQKENI come from the germline V gene. Trimming cost V 3 bases and J 5 bases, with 10 bases left between them. CDR3 nucleotides: TGTGCCAGCTCACCGGTTAAGCTGTATGGCTACACCTTC. It encodes CASSPVKLYGYTF.

This clone was seen more than once but under ten times. The chain employs TRBV29-1 and TRBJ1-2; no definite D call. This CDR3 is built from 13 residues. The V gene lost 0 bases and the J gene lost 8 bases, with 13 bases spanning the gap. The V gene's germline CDR1 is SQVTM and CDR2 ANQGSEA. CDR3 nucleotides: TGCAGCGTTGAAGAGGCTAGGAGTCACGGCTACACCTTC. This sequence encodes CSVEEARSHGYTF.

This clone was detected only a few times. This chain joins TRBV19 and TRBJ1-5, with a tentative D call TRBD1 (6 bases). The germline gives CDR1 LNHDA, CDR2 SQIVND (reference sequence). The CDR3 covers 14 residues. Trimming took 4 bases from V and 5 from J, leaving 12 bases between them. CDR3 in DNA: TGTGCCAGTAGTACGACAGGAACTTATCAGCCCCAGCATTTT. It encodes CASSTTGTYQPQHF.

The CDR3 protein is CASSVEDGQYNEQFF. The CDR3 DNA sequence: TGTGCCAGCAGCGTAGAGGACGGACAGTACAATGAGCAGTTCTTC. This sequence joins TRBV9 and TRBJ2-1; D perhaps matches TRBD1 (6 bases). From germline, CDR1 is SGDLS and CDR2 YYNGEE. This CDR3 is 15 amino acids long. Trimming took 0 bases from V and 4 from J, leaving 11 bases between them.

This chain connects TRBV6-1 to TRBJ2-3, with TRBD1 identical over 7 bases. Germline V CDR1 and CDR2: MNHNS, SASEGT. The length of the CDR3 is 17 residues. The junction had 14 bases not matched to a gene; V was cut back by 7 bases and J by 1 base. CDR3 in amino acids: CASTDVGGFRRTDTQYF. As DNA, the CDR3 is TGTGCCAGCACTGACGTAGGGGGCTTTCGTCGCACAGATACGCAGTATTTT.

V gene TRBV11-2 combines with J gene TRBJ1-4; D not certain. Per the germline V gene, CDR1 is SGHAT and CDR2 is FQNNGV. V dropped 4 bases and J dropped 0 bases, with 18 bases sitting between them. The CDR3 consists of 18 residues. CDR3 region: CASSSRQPTAATNEKLFF. Here the CDR3 DNA reads TGTGCCAGCAGCTCCAGGCAGCCTACAGCTGCAACTAATGAAAAACTGTTTTTT. Looking up the rest from reference TRBV11-2 and TRBJ1-4 gives the full variable domain: EAGVAQSPRYKIIEKRQSVAFWCNPISGHATLYWYQQILGQGPKLLIQFQNNGVVDDSQLPKDRFSAERLKGVDSTLKIQPAKLEDSAVYLCASSSRQPTAATNEKLFFGSGTQLSVL.

The chain recombines TRBV28 with TRBJ2-5; a possible D gene is TRBD2 (5 bases). CDR3 size: 14 residues. The V gene lost 2 bases and the J gene lost 0 bases, with 7 bases spanning the gap. CDR1 is MDHEN, CDR2 SYDVKM, per germline. CDR3 bases: TGTGCCAGCAGTTTACGAGGGAACCAAGAGACCCAGTACTTC. As protein: CASSLRGNQETQYF.

V is TRBV6-5 and J is TRBJ1-1, with a tentative D call TRBD1 (6 bases). CDR1 is MNHEY and CDR2 is SVGAGI in the germline V gene. The CDR3 is 13 amino acids. Trimming removed 6 bases from V and 5 bases from J, with 13 bases in between. Here the CDR3 reads CASSRGRGTEAFF. CDR3 nucleotides: TGTGCCAGCAGCAGGGGCCGGGGAACTGAAGCTTTCTTT.

The CDR3 sequence: CASSLGQGLHEQYF. The CDR3 DNA sequence: TGTGCCAGCAGCCTAGGACAGGGGCTCCACGAGCAGTACTTC. J is TRBJ2-7 and V is TRBV9, with TRBD1 matching over 9 bases. V trimming: 4 bases; J trimming: 5 bases; junction bases outside the gene matches: 7. Germline lookup yields CDR1 SGDLS and CDR2 YYNGEE. This CDR3 is built from 14 residues.

The V call is TRBV7-9, the J call TRBJ1-2; TRBD1 aligns across 8 bases. The germline V gene has CDR1 SEHNR and CDR2 FQNEAQ (reference sequence). The CDR3 sequence is 12 residues long. V lost 5 bases to trimming and J lost 5 bases; unmatched junction nucleotides: 1. The CDR3: CASSRQGYGYTF. The CDR3 DNA is TGTGCCAGCAGCAGACAGGGGTATGGCTACACCTTC.

This clone appeared a few times. The V call is TRBV4-3, the J call TRBJ2-7, with TRBD1 as a possible D gene (6 bases). CDR3 length: 15 amino acids. The ends were cut back, 1 base at V and 0 bases at J, with 10 bases in the middle. Germline V lookup: CDR1 LGHNA, CDR2 YSLEER. This CDR3 reads CASSQATGRSYEQYF. In nucleotides, the CDR3 is TGCGCCAGCAGCCAAGCTACAGGGCGCTCCTACGAGCAGTACTTC.

The J gene is TRBJ1-2, the V gene TRBV15; TRBD1 matches 8 bases. Trimming at V came to 0 bases and at J to 4 bases, leaving 7 bases not matched to a gene. Per the germline V gene, CDR1 is LNHNV and CDR2 is YYDKDF (reference sequence). The CDR3 runs 16 residues. For the CDR3, the DNA is TGTGCCACCAGCAGAGATGGGACAGGTATCGCCTATGGCTACACCTTC. This translates into CATSRDGTGIAYGYTF.

J is TRBJ2-1 and V is TRBV2; the match to TRBD2 covers 12 bases. CDR1 is SNHLY, CDR2 FYNNEI, per germline. Trimming removed 2 bases from V and 7 bases from J; junction bases left unmatched: 24. The CDR3 sequence is 22 residues long. In DNA form, the CDR3 reads TGTGCCAGCAGTGAAACAAGGGGCGCTATTCGTCGAACTAGCGGGAGGTATAATGAGCAGTTCTTC. It encodes CASSETRGAIRRTSGRYNEQFF. The full variable domain, its missing parts supplied by reference TRBV2 and TRBJ2-1, is EPEVTQTPSHQVTQMGQEVILRCVPISNHLYFYWYRQILGQKVEFLVSFYNNEISEKSEIFDDQFSVERPDGSNFTLKIRSTKLEDSAMYFCASSETRGAIRRTSGRYNEQFFGPGTRLTVL.

V is TRBV5-6 and J is TRBJ2-1; 7 bases are a match to TRBD1. Germline V gene sequence: CDR1 SGHDT, CDR2 YYEEEE. The trim removed 1 base at V and 4 bases at J, leaving 8 bases unmatched. The length of the CDR3 is 16 residues. The CDR3 nucleotides are TGTGCCAGCAGCTTGCCCGGGTTGGGACAGTACAATGAGCAGTTCTTC. Translated: CASSLPGLGQYNEQFF.

The chain recombines TRBV6-5 with TRBJ1-2, with D tentatively TRBD1 (6 bases). This CDR3 comprises 15 residues. V was trimmed by 1 base and J by 4 bases, leaving 13 bases between them. CDR1 MNHEY and CDR2 SVGAGI come from the germline V gene. CDR3 in amino acids: CASSYYSDSSYGYTF. The CDR3, as DNA: TGTGCCAGCAGTTACTATTCGGACAGCTCCTATGGCTACACCTTC.

This clone showed up just a few times. A read error may produce the germline difference seen at one junction end. This chain joins TRBV7-2 and TRBJ1-1; tentatively, D is TRBD1 (5 bases). The CDR3 extends over 15 amino acids. Germline CDR1 reads SGHTA; CDR2 reads FQGNSA. CDR3 sequence (DNA): TGCGCCAGCAGCCAGGGATATTCAGGGTACACTGAAGCTTTCTTT. This sequence encodes CASSQGYSGYTEAFF.

This chain uses TRBV10-3 with TRBJ1-4, with 9 bases that match TRBD1. The CDR3 is made up of 16 amino acids. The ends lost 0 bases at V and 7 bases at J; junction bases unmatched: 6. Germline CDR1 ENHRY, CDR2 SYGVKD. CDR3 bases: TGTGCCATCAGTGAGTCGACACAGGGGGCGGTTGAAAAACTGTTTTTT. Translated: CAISESTQGAVEKLFF.

The genes are TRBV6-5 and TRBJ2-1; TRBD2 matches 11 bases. Germline V CDR1 and CDR2: MNHEY, SVGAGI. V was pared by 6 bases and J by 6 bases, with 7 bases of the junction left unmatched. This CDR3 comprises 15 residues. Written as DNA, the CDR3 is TGTGCCAGCAGCCGCCTAGCGGGGGGTCGCAATGAGCAGTTCTTC. Residues: CASSRLAGGRNEQFF.

A remark on this clone: The sample carries other DNA sequences with the same CDR3. The chain links TRBV6-1 to TRBJ1-1; TRBD1 matches 9 bases. This CDR3 has 13 residues. The trim removed 6 bases at V and 7 bases at J, leaving 6 bases unmatched. Germline V gene lookup returns CDR1 MNHNS and CDR2 SASEGT. In nucleotides, the CDR3 is TGTGCCAGCAGCCTGGACAGGGGTCGTGAAGCTTTCTTT. Protein product: CASSLDRGREAFF.